Reported below is one T cell receptor (beta chain). Its antigen is not yet known. Base qualities are not recorded, but no much larger clone differs from it by a single base. TCRbeta CDR3 regions were amplified from genomic DNA by means of the immunoSEQ Assay, a bias-controlled multiplex PCR. Turning to the authors' computational methods: Within the assay, amplification of reference gene primers was used to estimate how many nucleated cells each sample contained. To quantify the absolute abundance of each unique TCRbeta CDR3 rearrangement, sequence reads were collapsed and filtered. For each sample, productive Simpson clonality was calculated as the square root of Simpson's diversity index across productive rearrangements. Imported from immuneACCESS, the table was reduced by TCRdb to in-frame sequences with V and J called. These copies leave out some clones; in studies compared against another copy, an unresolved V gene accounts for under half, and the cause of the remainder is not known. The V and J calls and clone size are taken from that table; D and trimming were inferred from the DNA. The sample contains about 87,000 clones, about 85% of them found a single time. The top ten clones comprise approximately 3% of the sample.

Looking up the germline V gene yields CDR1 MDHEN and CDR2 SYDVKM. Trimming takes 3 bases off V and 4 bases off J; junction bases not matched to a gene: 6. Including the terminal cysteine and phenylalanine, the CDR3 comprises 14 residues. Left in the record is the CDR3 DNA by itself, 42 bases read in frame from the first base. One collaborating source in Seattle enrolled patients during active infection and followed them longitudinally through the course of disease. Collaborating institutions collected whole blood in K2EDTA tubes following their own protocols. For TCRbeta analysis, collaborator samples were shipped as frozen whole blood, as isolated PBMCs, or as DNA extracted from either sample type. The data originate from a study of blood T cell repertoires in COVID-19 (dated by TCRdb to between 2020 and 2021). Broadly, across the study: The collaborator samples originated in the United States, Italy and Spain and spanned the acute and convalescent phases of COVID-19. The material from the prospective study consisted of cDNA or gDNA derived from T cells, B-cell-depleted T cells, or PBMCs. The dataset comprised deeply sampled blood TCRbeta repertoires from subjects exposed to, actively infected with, or recovered from COVID-19. The repertoires were made available in a free public database intended to serve as a resource for research on the immune response to SARS-CoV-2. Samples were obtained from the ongoing ImmuneRACE study (first 160 participants) and from some 1,200 subjects provided by 6 global collaborators. A de-identified subject ID, COVID-19 status, age in years and sex were almost always included in the sample metadata. Where available, HLA class I and class II types were obtained from metadata supplied by the sample provider rather than from assay-based typing.

Study-level results and caveats: The amount of clinical and demographic metadata varied by source and participant and was provided uncurated.

The sequence joins TRBV28 to TRBJ2-7; 7 bases in between match TRBD1. Specimen: peripheral blood. The sequence came from a woman aged 80 or older with COVID-19, enrolled during active disease. The DNA is TGTGCCAGCAGTTTTCCACAGGGGAATTACGAGCAGTACTTC. It encodes CASSFPQGNYEQYF.